This TCR beta chain was identified during a study of T cells in Graves' hyperthyroidism and ophthalmopathy. Amplified TCR beta CDR3 regions came from RNA transcripts. HTBI primers were employed in a first-round RT-PCR of the TCR CDR3. TCRdb used MiXCR to reprocess the multiplex PCR reads, holding one entry per CDR3 protein. The table lists 650,000 to 750,000 distinct CDR3 sequences, approximately 15% of them singletons, with about 10% in the top ten. In making diagnoses, clinical symptoms, serum thyroxine and TRAb, thyroid ultrasound and orbital computed tomography were all used. Regarding the study as a whole: Also found in blood were most expanded thyroid clonotypes above 0.001.

With regard to this clonotype: Its antigen is unknown.

With 6 bases removed from V and 7 bases from J, the gap between germline ends came to 9 bases. Germline lookup yields CDR1 MNHNS and CDR2 SASEGT. This CDR3 is 12 amino acids long. The chain couples TRBV6-1 to TRBJ1-4; D is undetermined. The TCR was taken from a young woman with Graves' hyperthyroidism. Sequenced sample: blood. CDR3 nucleotide sequence: TGTGCCAGCAGGGAGGACGGTGAAAAACTGTTTTTT. Residues: CASREDGEKLFF.